This paragraph covers one T cell receptor (beta chain) sequence. Participants were aged about 18 to 100 years from about two dozen US areas. Donors were grouped by their self-reported clinical history. Resolution of symptoms, clearance, or two negative PCRs was present in recovered Cohort 3 donors. The V and J ends lost 5 bases and 2 bases respectively, with 12 bases between them. The CDR3 totals 14 residues. Germline CDR1 reads SGHTA; CDR2 reads FQGTGA. Assay: immunoSEQ multiplex PCR; the TCRdb copy retains only in-frame clones and omits some. This table has roughly 400,000 clones, 90% appearing once. This sample was included in a study of blood T cell repertoires in COVID-19.

The TCR sequence derives from a young man who had recovered from COVID-19. The chain has TRBV7-3 and TRBJ2-5; D unclear. The material sequenced was PBMCs or T cells enriched from blood (not recorded which). In DNA form, the CDR3 reads TGTGCCAGCAGCCCATTTCTAGGACAAGAGACCCAGTACTTC. It specifies CASSPFLGQETQYF.